Shown below are 4 T cell receptor beta chains from a single sample sequenced in a study of a mutant IDH1 vaccine in newly diagnosed glioma. Which antigens these TCRs recognize remains unknown. This sample's time point: week 35, safety follow-up. In every dose of vaccine, 300 ug of mutant IDH1 20-mer peptide was given alongside topical imiquimod. The protocol was immunoSEQ multiplex PCR, while the TCRdb copy is restricted to in-frame clones and leaves out a portion. The repertoire holds about 30,000 clones, more than 75% seen once, with 15% in the top ten. The sequenced sample was PBMCs, obtained from a glioma patient whose treatment included an IDH1 peptide vaccine. The receptors here all came from a young man with glioma.

Only one count was recorded for this clone. The chain uses TRBV7-8 and TRBJ2-2, with 7 bases aligning to TRBD1. This CDR3 region has 14 residues. Germline lookup yields CDR1 SGHVS and CDR2 FQNEAQ. V was pared by 5 bases and J by 3 bases, with 3 bases of the junction left unmatched. CDR3 sequence: CASSRDSHTGELFF. The DNA for the CDR3 is TGTGCCAGCAGCCGGGACAGCCACACCGGGGAGCTGTTTTTT.

The genes are TRBV5-1 and TRBJ1-4; 11 nucleotides align to TRBD1. Trimming took 3 bases from V and 3 from J; bases not matched to a gene: 4. CDR1 is SGHRS and CDR2 is YFSETQ in the germline V gene. This CDR3 is 16 amino acids long. The DNA for the CDR3 is TGCGCCAGCAGCTCCGGGACAGGGGGTTCTAATGAAAAACTGTTTTTT. Translating gives CASSSGTGGSNEKLFF.

The sample holds a few counts of this clone. The chain links TRBV9 to TRBJ1-1, with 7 bases matching TRBD1. Trimming removed 3 bases from V and 0 bases from J; junction bases left unmatched: 5. The germline CDR1 and CDR2 sequences are SGDLS and YYNGEE. The CDR3 is 15 amino acids. The CDR3 DNA sequence: TGTGCCAGCAGCGCCCAGGGGGGCATGAACACTGAAGCTTTCTTT. Amino acid sequence: CASSAQGGMNTEAFF. The variable domain in full, completed from reference TRBV9 and TRBJ1-1, reads DSGVTQTPKHLITATGQRVTLRCSPRSGDLSVYWYQQSLDQGLQFLIQYYNGEERAKGNILERFSAQQFPDLHSELNLSSLELGDSALYFCASSAQGGMNTEAFFGQGTRLTVV.

This clone was observed a handful of times. The chain combines TRBV6-6 with TRBJ1-2; no firm D call. V lost 8 bases and J lost 4, with 8 bases in between. Germline-derived CDR1 and CDR2 are MNHNY and SVGAGI (reference sequence). This CDR3 comprises 11 residues. The CDR3 region is CASGGSYGYTF. CDR3 in DNA: TGTGCCAGCGGCGGCAGCTATGGCTACACCTTC.